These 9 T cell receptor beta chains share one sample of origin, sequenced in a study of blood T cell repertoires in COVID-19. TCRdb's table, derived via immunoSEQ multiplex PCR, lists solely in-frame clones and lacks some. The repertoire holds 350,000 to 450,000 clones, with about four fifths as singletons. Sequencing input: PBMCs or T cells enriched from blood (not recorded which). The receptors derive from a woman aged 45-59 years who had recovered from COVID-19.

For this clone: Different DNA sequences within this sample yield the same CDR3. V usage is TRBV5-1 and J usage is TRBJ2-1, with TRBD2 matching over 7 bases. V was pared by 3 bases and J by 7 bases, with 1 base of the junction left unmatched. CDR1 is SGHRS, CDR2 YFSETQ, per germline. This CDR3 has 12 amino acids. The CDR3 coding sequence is TGCGCCAGCAGCTCGGGACTAAATGAGCAGTTCTTC. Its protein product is CASSSGLNEQFF.

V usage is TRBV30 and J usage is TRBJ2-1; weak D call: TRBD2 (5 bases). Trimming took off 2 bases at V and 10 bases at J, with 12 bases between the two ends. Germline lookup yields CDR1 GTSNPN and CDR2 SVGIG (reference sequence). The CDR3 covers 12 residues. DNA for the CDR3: TGTGCCTGGAGTACCCCTACGGGGGAGCAGTTCTTC. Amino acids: CAWSTPTGEQFF.

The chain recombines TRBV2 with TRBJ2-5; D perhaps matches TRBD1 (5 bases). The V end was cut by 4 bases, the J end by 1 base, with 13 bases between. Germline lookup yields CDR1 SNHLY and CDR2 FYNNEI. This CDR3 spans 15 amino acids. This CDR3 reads CASSGGRDRQETQYF. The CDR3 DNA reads TGTGCCAGCAGTGGGGGCAGGGATCGCCAAGAGACCCAGTACTTC.

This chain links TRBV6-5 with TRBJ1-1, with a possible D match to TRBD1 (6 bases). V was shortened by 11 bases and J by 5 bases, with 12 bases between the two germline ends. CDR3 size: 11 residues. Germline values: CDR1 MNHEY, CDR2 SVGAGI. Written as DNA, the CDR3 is TGTGCCGTATCCCAGGGGACTGAAGCTTTCTTT. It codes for CAVSQGTEAFF.

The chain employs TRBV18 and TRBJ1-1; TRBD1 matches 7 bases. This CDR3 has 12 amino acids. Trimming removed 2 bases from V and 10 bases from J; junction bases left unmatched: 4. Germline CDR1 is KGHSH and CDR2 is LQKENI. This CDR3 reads CASSPEGARAFF. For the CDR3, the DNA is TGTGCCAGCTCACCAGAGGGGGCCCGAGCTTTCTTT. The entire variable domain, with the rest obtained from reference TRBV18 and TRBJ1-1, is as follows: NAGVMQNPRHLVRRRGQEARLRCSPMKGHSHVYWYRQLPEEGLKFMVYLQKENIIDESGMPKERFSAEFPKEGPSILRIQQVVRGDSAAYFCASSPEGARAFFGQGTRLTVV.

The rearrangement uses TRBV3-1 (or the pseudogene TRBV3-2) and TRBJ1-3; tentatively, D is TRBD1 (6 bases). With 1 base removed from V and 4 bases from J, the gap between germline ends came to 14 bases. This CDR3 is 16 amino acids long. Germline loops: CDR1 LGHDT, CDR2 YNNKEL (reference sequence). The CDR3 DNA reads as TGTGCCAGCAGCCAAGCTTTGGGGGCGCGGGGAAACACCATATATTTT. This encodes CASSQALGARGNTIYF.

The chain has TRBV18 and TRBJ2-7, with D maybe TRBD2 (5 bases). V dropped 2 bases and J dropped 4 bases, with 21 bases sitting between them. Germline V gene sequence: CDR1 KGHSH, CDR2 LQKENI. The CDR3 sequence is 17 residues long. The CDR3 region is CASSPSSAAGRHYEQYF. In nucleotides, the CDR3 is TGTGCCAGCTCACCATCATCCGCGGCGGGTCGACATTACGAGCAGTACTTC.

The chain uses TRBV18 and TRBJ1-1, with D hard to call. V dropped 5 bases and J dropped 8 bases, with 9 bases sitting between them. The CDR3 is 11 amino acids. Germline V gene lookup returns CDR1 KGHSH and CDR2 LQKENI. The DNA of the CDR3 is TGTGCCAGCTCAGAGGCCCAGGAAGCTTTCTTT. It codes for CASSEAQEAFF.

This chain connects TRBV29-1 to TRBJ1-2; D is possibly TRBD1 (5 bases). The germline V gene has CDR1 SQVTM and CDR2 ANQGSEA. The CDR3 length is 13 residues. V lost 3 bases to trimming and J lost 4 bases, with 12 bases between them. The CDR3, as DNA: TGCAGCGTTGACAGGGCGGTAAGCTATGGCTACACCTTC. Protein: CSVDRAVSYGYTF.